This note documents a single TCR beta chain sequence. The data were produced by immunoSEQ multiplex PCR, yet TCRdb's version contains in-frame clones alone and is incomplete. The sample holds tens of thousands of clones, 95% to 96% seen once. The data were taken from a study of control samples from healthy donors and cancer patients. Germline CDR1 and CDR2: MDHEN and SYDVKM. CDR3 length: 17 residues. Trimming at V came to 2 bases and at J to 0 bases, leaving 2 bases not matched to a gene. This TCR came from a woman aged 25 to 39 in good health. The rearrangement links TRBV28 to TRBJ1-6; the match to TRBD1 covers 9 bases. Sequencing was carried out using blood. CDR3 in amino acids: CASSLGTGSSYNSPLHF. The CDR3 nucleotides are TGTGCCAGCAGTTTAGGGACAGGGAGCTCCTATAATTCACCCCTCCACTTT.